These T cell receptor beta chains were read from a single sample in a study of metastatic and nonmetastatic thyroid tumors. MiXCR was used by TCRdb to re-call the PCR reads. The table records around 37,000 clones, around 20% of them present only once. The sequencing input was blood. The receptors were sampled from a female donor with papillary thyroid cancer or a benign thyroid nodule (not recorded which). Some clones in this sample may be carry-over from other donors' samples. CDR3s include the opening cysteine and the closing phenylalanine or tryptophan. The D gene is left open where the match is weak. Clone size is not always given. Where it is, it says once, few, many or a class for expanded clones.

j_call: TRBJ2-1
v_call: TRBV5-6
d_call: -
clone_size: many
cdr3_length: 14
cdr3_nt: TGTGCCAGCAGCTTGTCGCACCCCTACAATGAGCAGTTCTTC
cdr3_aa: CASSLSHPYNEQFF

j_call: TRBJ2-3
v_call: TRBV7-8
d_call: TRBD1
clone_size: many
cdr3_length: 16
cdr3_nt: TGTGCCAGCAGCTTAGTGGGACAGGGAATTCTGAATACGCAGTATTTT
cdr3_aa: CASSLVGQGILNTQYF

j_call: TRBJ1-1
v_call: TRBV6-1
d_call: -
clone_size: many
cdr3_length: 21
cdr3_nt: TGTGCCAGCAGTCGAAATGCCCGTTCGTTTCAGGGCTACGGGGAGGACACTGAAGCTTTCTTT
cdr3_aa: CASSRNARSFQGYGEDTEAFF

j_call: TRBJ1-1
v_call: TRBV5-1
d_call: -
clone_size: many
cdr3_length: 15
cdr3_nt: TGCGCCAGCAGCTTGGTTCAGGGTTCGAACACTGAAGCTTTCTTT
cdr3_aa: CASSLVQGSNTEAFF

j_call: TRBJ2-3
v_call: TRBV10-3
d_call: TRBD2
clone_size: many
cdr3_length: 14
cdr3_nt: TGTGCCATCAGGACTAGCGGGAGGTCAGATACGCAGTATTTT
cdr3_aa: CAIRTSGRSDTQYF

j_call: TRBJ2-3
v_call: TRBV2
d_call: -
clone_size: many
cdr3_length: 15
cdr3_nt: TGTGCCAGCAGGATGGTGGGGGTAGGCACAGATACGCAGTATTTT
cdr3_aa: CASRMVGVGTDTQYF

j_call: TRBJ2-7
v_call: TRBV27
d_call: TRBD2
clone_size: few
cdr3_length: 17
cdr3_nt: TGTGCCAGCAGCAGAGCCTCGGGGAGGGCCTCCTCCTACGAGCAGTACTTC
cdr3_aa: CASSRASGRASSYEQYF

j_call: TRBJ2-6
v_call: TRBV6-1
d_call: TRBD2
clone_size: few
cdr3_length: 17
cdr3_nt: TGTGCCAGCAGATCGACTAGCGGGCTCTCCGGGGCCAACGTCCTGACTTTC
cdr3_aa: CASRSTSGLSGANVLTF

j_call: TRBJ2-5
v_call: TRBV3-1
d_call: -
clone_size: many
cdr3_length: 12
cdr3_nt: TGTGCCAGCAGCCAATTAGGGAAGACCCAGTACTTC
cdr3_aa: CASSQLGKTQYF

j_call: TRBJ1-2
v_call: TRBV7-8
d_call: -
clone_size: many
cdr3_length: 13
cdr3_nt: TGTGCCAGCAGCCCACCACCTGTATATGGCTACACCTTC
cdr3_aa: CASSPPPVYGYTF

j_call: TRBJ2-7
v_call: TRBV7-8
d_call: -
clone_size: -
cdr3_length: 14
cdr3_nt: TGTGCCAGCAGACGACAGGCGGCGGTGAGGGAGCAGTACTTC
cdr3_aa: CASRRQAAVREQYF

j_call: TRBJ1-2
v_call: TRBV3-1
d_call: -
clone_size: few
cdr3_length: 12
cdr3_nt: TGTGCCAGCAGCCAAGGACAGGCTGGCTACACCTTC
cdr3_aa: CASSQGQAGYTF

j_call: TRBJ1-2
v_call: TRBV19
d_call: -
clone_size: -
cdr3_length: 15
cdr3_nt: TGTGCCAGTAGTTCAGGGGACATCGCTTCGATTGGCTACACCTTC
cdr3_aa: CASSSGDIASIGYTF

j_call: TRBJ1-6
v_call: TRBV2
d_call: TRBD1
clone_size: few
cdr3_length: 13
cdr3_nt: TGTGCCAGCCAACAGGGGAATAATTCACCCCTCCACTTT
cdr3_aa: CASQQGNNSPLHF

j_call: TRBJ2-7
v_call: TRBV11-3
d_call: -
clone_size: many
cdr3_length: 13
cdr3_nt: TGTGCCAGCAGCTCCTCCCGGGGGTCCGAGCAGTACTTC
cdr3_aa: CASSSSRGSEQYF

j_call: TRBJ2-7
v_call: TRBV28
d_call: -
clone_size: medium-sized
cdr3_length: 12
cdr3_nt: TGTGCCAGCAGTTTAAACATCTACGAGCAGTACTTC
cdr3_aa: CASSLNIYEQYF

j_call: TRBJ2-5
v_call: TRBV30
d_call: -
clone_size: -
cdr3_length: 12
cdr3_nt: TGTGCCTGGGGTATCAACGGCGAGACCCAGTACTTC
cdr3_aa: CAWGINGETQYF

j_call: TRBJ1-1
v_call: TRBV19
d_call: TRBD1
clone_size: few
cdr3_length: 15
cdr3_nt: TGTGCCAGTAGCACTTTGTCAGGGGGAGGCACTGAAGCTTTCTTT
cdr3_aa: CASSTLSGGGTEAFF

j_call: TRBJ2-7
v_call: TRBV20-1
d_call: -
clone_size: -
cdr3_length: 11
cdr3_nt: TGCAGTGCTAGGGACAACTACGAGCAGTACTTC
cdr3_aa: CSARDNYEQYF

j_call: TRBJ2-2
v_call: TRBV2
d_call: -
clone_size: many
cdr3_length: 15
cdr3_nt: TGTGCCAGCAGTGCCCTCCGCTCGAACACCGGGGAGCTGTTTTTT
cdr3_aa: CASSALRSNTGELFF

j_call: TRBJ1-4
v_call: TRBV12-3/TRBV12-4
d_call: -
clone_size: many
cdr3_length: 15
cdr3_nt: TGTGCCAGCAGTTTCGCCCCGGACCCAAATGAAAAACTGTTTTTT
cdr3_aa: CASSFAPDPNEKLFF

j_call: TRBJ2-7
v_call: TRBV5-1
d_call: -
clone_size: -
cdr3_length: 14
cdr3_nt: TGCGCCAGCAGCTGGGGGGTGAACTCCTACGAGCAGTACTTC
cdr3_aa: CASSWGVNSYEQYF

j_call: TRBJ2-7
v_call: TRBV10-3
d_call: -
clone_size: many
cdr3_length: 13
cdr3_nt: TGTGCCACCAGGTGGGTCGGGCGCGGCGAGCAGTACTTC
cdr3_aa: CATRWVGRGEQYF

j_call: TRBJ2-2
v_call: TRBV27
d_call: TRBD2
clone_size: many
cdr3_length: 15
cdr3_nt: TGTGCCAGCAGTCTCGGACTAGCGGGAAAAGGGGAGCTGTTTTTT
cdr3_aa: CASSLGLAGKGELFF

j_call: TRBJ1-4
v_call: TRBV15
d_call: TRBD1
clone_size: -
cdr3_length: 18
cdr3_nt: TGTGTCACCAGCAGAATCCGGGACAGTGGGGCAGCTAATGAAAAACTGTTTTTT
cdr3_aa: CVTSRIRDSGAANEKLFF

j_call: TRBJ1-2
v_call: TRBV20-1
d_call: TRBD1
clone_size: -
cdr3_length: 15
cdr3_nt: TGCAGTGCTCCTTCCGGGGACAGGGTGACGGATGGCTACACCTTC
cdr3_aa: CSAPSGDRVTDGYTF

j_call: TRBJ1-5
v_call: TRBV7-9
d_call: -
clone_size: -
cdr3_length: 13
cdr3_nt: TGTGCCAGCAGCGGGGGCGCGTTCCAGCCCCAGCATTTT
cdr3_aa: CASSGGAFQPQHF

j_call: TRBJ1-4
v_call: TRBV6-1
d_call: TRBD1
clone_size: medium-sized
cdr3_length: 17
cdr3_nt: TGTGCCAGCAGGGTCGGACAGGGGAGGAGAACTAATGAAAAACTGTTTTTT
cdr3_aa: CASRVGQGRRTNEKLFF

j_call: TRBJ2-3
v_call: TRBV11-2
d_call: TRBD2
clone_size: many
cdr3_length: 16
cdr3_nt: TGTGCCAGCAGCGCGGGACTAGCGGGAGGGCAAAATACGCAGTATTTT
cdr3_aa: CASSAGLAGGQNTQYF

j_call: TRBJ1-2
v_call: TRBV5-1
d_call: -
clone_size: -
cdr3_length: 15
cdr3_nt: TGCGCCAGCAGCTTGGAGTGGGGGGGCCAAGCAGGCTACACCTTC
cdr3_aa: CASSLEWGGQAGYTF

j_call: TRBJ2-3
v_call: TRBV12-3/TRBV12-4
d_call: -
clone_size: many
cdr3_length: 13
cdr3_nt: TGTGCCAGCAGTCCCCCTAAGGCAGATACGCAGTATTTT
cdr3_aa: CASSPPKADTQYF

j_call: TRBJ2-2
v_call: TRBV3-1
d_call: -
clone_size: -
cdr3_length: 14
cdr3_nt: TGTGCCAGCAGCCAAGGGCGAGGGGGCGGGGAGCTGTTTTTT
cdr3_aa: CASSQGRGGGELFF

j_call: TRBJ2-1
v_call: TRBV6-1
d_call: TRBD2
clone_size: few
cdr3_length: 16
cdr3_nt: TGTGCCAGCAGTGACGGGGGGGATAGCGGGAACAATGAGCAGTTCTTC
cdr3_aa: CASSDGGDSGNNEQFF

j_call: TRBJ2-5
v_call: TRBV29-1
d_call: -
clone_size: many
cdr3_length: 12
cdr3_nt: TGCAGCGTTGTGGAGAGCCAAGAGACCCAGTACTTC
cdr3_aa: CSVVESQETQYF

j_call: TRBJ1-2
v_call: TRBV30
d_call: TRBD1
clone_size: many
cdr3_length: 14
cdr3_nt: TGTGCCTGGAGTAGGGACAGCTTTAACTATGGCTACACCTTC
cdr3_aa: CAWSRDSFNYGYTF

j_call: TRBJ2-7
v_call: TRBV6-2/TRBV6-3
d_call: TRBD2
clone_size: few
cdr3_length: 15
cdr3_nt: TGTGCCAGCAGTTACTCTTGGGGGGGCTCCTACGAGCAGTACTTC
cdr3_aa: CASSYSWGGSYEQYF

j_call: TRBJ1-4
v_call: TRBV30
d_call: -
clone_size: -
cdr3_length: 13
cdr3_nt: TGTGCCTGGGAAAGGGGGATAGGTGAAAAACTGTTTTTT
cdr3_aa: CAWERGIGEKLFF

j_call: TRBJ1-1
v_call: TRBV28
d_call: -
clone_size: few
cdr3_length: 13
cdr3_nt: TGTGCCAGCAGTCCCCGGGGGCAGATAGAAGCTTTCTTT
cdr3_aa: CASSPRGQIEAFF

j_call: TRBJ2-7
v_call: TRBV20-1
d_call: -
clone_size: few
cdr3_length: 19
cdr3_nt: TGCAGTGCTAGAGATCGTGGGTTTAGTAACCCAAGGAGCTCCTACGAGCAGTACTTC
cdr3_aa: CSARDRGFSNPRSSYEQYF

j_call: TRBJ2-1
v_call: TRBV18
d_call: -
clone_size: few
cdr3_length: 15
cdr3_nt: TGTGCCAGCTCGCCGAAGGGGTTATCCTACAATGAGCAGTTCTTC
cdr3_aa: CASSPKGLSYNEQFF

j_call: TRBJ1-2
v_call: TRBV12-3/TRBV12-4
d_call: -
clone_size: -
cdr3_length: 12
cdr3_nt: TGTGCCAGCAGTCCCGGGGGTAGTGGCTACACCTTC
cdr3_aa: CASSPGGSGYTF

j_call: TRBJ1-2
v_call: TRBV5-5
d_call: -
clone_size: once
cdr3_length: 13
cdr3_nt: TGTGCCAGCAGCTTTATACCCAGGGACGGCTACACCTTC
cdr3_aa: CASSFIPRDGYTF

j_call: TRBJ2-1
v_call: TRBV29-1
d_call: TRBD1
clone_size: many
cdr3_length: 14
cdr3_nt: TGCAGCGTTGAAGCTGGGGACAGGGGTTATGAGCAGTTCTTC
cdr3_aa: CSVEAGDRGYEQFF

j_call: TRBJ2-7
v_call: TRBV20-1
d_call: -
clone_size: many
cdr3_length: 14
cdr3_nt: TGCAGTGCTAGAGATGAGACCCCGGGCTACGAGCAGTACTTC
cdr3_aa: CSARDETPGYEQYF

j_call: TRBJ2-7
v_call: TRBV5-5
d_call: TRBD1
clone_size: few
cdr3_length: 14
cdr3_nt: TGTGCCAGCAGCTTCTATCGACAGGGAGACGAGCAGTACTTC
cdr3_aa: CASSFYRQGDEQYF

j_call: TRBJ2-1
v_call: TRBV19
d_call: TRBD1
clone_size: many
cdr3_length: 14
cdr3_nt: TGTGCCAGTAGTACACAGGGGGCAAACAATGAGCAGTTCTTC
cdr3_aa: CASSTQGANNEQFF

j_call: TRBJ2-1
v_call: TRBV30
d_call: -
clone_size: many
cdr3_length: 12
cdr3_nt: TGTGCCTGGAGTGTAAGGGGCAATGAGCAGTTCTTC
cdr3_aa: CAWSVRGNEQFF

j_call: TRBJ2-1
v_call: TRBV28
d_call: TRBD2
clone_size: -
cdr3_length: 16
cdr3_nt: TGTGCCAGCAGTGCGGGACTAGCGGTAAACTACAATGAGCAGTTCTTC
cdr3_aa: CASSAGLAVNYNEQFF